Each of the 17 T cell receptor beta chains below was sequenced from the same sample in a study of CD8+CD57+ T cells in acquired aplastic anemia. Profiling of TCR beta VDJ combinations and CDR3 sequences used genomic DNA as template. TCRdb used MiXCR to reprocess the reads, holding one entry per CDR3 protein. The sample carries approximately 380,000 distinct CDR3 sequences, around 68% recorded once. Sequencing was performed on sorted CD4+, CD8+, or CD8+CD57+ T cells (not recorded which) from PBMCs. Every receptor here comes from a human donor in good health, serving as a control.

The J gene is TRBJ1-2, the V gene TRBV24-1; no definite D call. The CDR3 spans 15 residues. V gave up 4 bases and J gave up 2 bases, with 13 bases separating them. CDR1 KGHDR and CDR2 SFDVKD come from the germline V gene. The DNA for the CDR3 is TGTGCCACCAGTGAACCCGGACGGATAAACTATGGCTACACCTTC. Residues: CATSEPGRINYGYTF.

This clonotype was seen many times. The gene calls are TRBV20-1 and TRBJ2-7; 11 bases agree with TRBD2. The length of the CDR3 is 14 residues. V lost 5 bases to trimming and J lost 5 bases; unmatched junction nucleotides: 8. The germline V gene has CDR1 DFQATT and CDR2 SNEGSKA (reference sequence). The CDR3 reads CSAGASGGSHEQYF. For the CDR3, the DNA is TGCAGTGCTGGGGCTAGCGGGGGGTCCCACGAGCAGTACTTC.

The chain recombines TRBV3-2 with TRBJ2-7. TRBV3-2 is tagged as a pseudogene. The CDR3 sequence is 16 residues long. This CDR3 is CASTNYGQSTYYEQYF. The DNA for the CDR3 is TGTGCCAGCACCAACTATGGGCAGTCTACCTACTACGAGCAGTACTTC.

There are many counts of this clonotype. V and J are TRBV7-2 and TRBJ1-1; tentative D call: TRBD1 (6 bases). Germline CDR1 is SGHTA and CDR2 is FQGNSA. The CDR3 is made up of 16 amino acids. The germline V and J ends were trimmed by 0 bases and 5 bases, with 16 bases remaining between them. In nucleotides, the CDR3 is TGTGCCAGCAGCTTAGCGGGGGCGGGTGAGATGACTGAAGCTTTCTTT. The encoded protein is CASSLAGAGEMTEAFF.

A remark on this clonotype: A junction end diverges from the germline sequence, so it may reflect a read error. The chain combines TRBV7-3 with TRBJ1-2, with D tentatively TRBD1 (5 bases). This CDR3 is 14 amino acids long. The germline CDR1 and CDR2 sequences are SGHTA and FQGTGA. The CDR3 nucleotides are TGTGCCAGCAGCTTTTGCAGGGCCGGTGGCTGCTACTTCTTC. This encodes CASSFCRAGGCYFF.

The V and J genes are TRBV6-6 and TRBJ2-1; TRBD2 aligns across 7 bases. Germline CDR1 and CDR2: MNHNY and SVGAGI (reference sequence). The V gene end was trimmed by 10 bases and the J gene end by 2 bases; junction bases not matched to a gene: 11. The CDR3 runs to 15 residues. This CDR3 is CAIGAAGDPYNEQFF. The CDR3 DNA reads TGTGCCATCGGTGCCGCGGGGGACCCCTACAATGAGCAGTTCTTC.

In regard to this clonotype: Because the CDR3 is missing its conserved closing phenylalanine or tryptophan, this is likely a read error. The limits of the CDR3 on the DNA are not certain, so only TCRdb's listed CDR3 is given. The chain joins TRBV7-2 to TRBJ2-7; TRBD2 is taken as the D call from the table, unchecked against the DNA. Germline V lookup: CDR1 SGHTA, CDR2 FQGNSA. Ends included, the CDR3 has 13 residues. The CDR3 sequence is CASSLGLGSGNTI.

CDR3 DNA: TGCAGTGCTCAAACTGACAGGGATAACTACACCTTC. It yields the protein CSAQTDRDNYTF. The V call is TRBV20-1, the J call TRBJ1-2, with TRBD1 identical over 7 bases. This CDR3 comprises 12 residues. The J segment lost 10 bases and the V segment lost 5 bases, leaving 10 bases of the junction unmatched. CDR1 DFQATT and CDR2 SNEGSKA come from the germline V gene (reference sequence).

The chain is built from TRBV4-3 and TRBJ1-6; tentative D call: TRBD1 (5 bases). Trimming removed 8 bases from V and 6 bases from J, with 14 bases in between. CDR3 length: 14 residues. Germline V lookup: CDR1 LGHNA, CDR2 YSLEER. The DNA of the CDR3 is TGCGCCAGCCGCGTGCAGGGTCGTAATTCACCCCTCCACTTT. Translated: CASRVQGRNSPLHF.

J is TRBJ1-4 and V is TRBV7-2; the D is unclear. The germline CDR1 and CDR2 sequences are SGHTA and FQGNSA. The CDR3 is 13 residues long. V lost 3 bases to trimming and J lost 8 bases, with 10 bases between them. Written as DNA, the CDR3 is TGTGCCAGCAGCTTCGGCAGTAACGAAAAACTGTTTTTT. Its protein is CASSFGSNEKLFF.

This clonotype was counted between two and nine times. One end of the junction does not line up with germline, which may come from a read error. The chain has TRBV5-1 and TRBJ1-5; D gene uncertain. The CDR3 runs to 16 residues. The V gene's germline CDR1 is SGHRS and CDR2 YFSETQ. CDR3 region: CASSVWALRGYQPQHF. The CDR3 region has the DNA TGTGCCAGCAGCGTATGGGCGCTCCGAGGTTATCAGCCCCAGCATTTT.

This chain connects TRBV20-1 to TRBJ1-2; possible D gene TRBD1, 6 bases. The CDR3 is made up of 12 amino acids. The ends were cut back, 1 base at V and 7 bases at J, with 10 bases in the middle. Looked up from germline, CDR1 is DFQATT and CDR2 is SNEGSKA (reference sequence). The CDR3: CSARGGTPGYTF. CDR3 nucleotides: TGCAGTGCTAGAGGGGGGACACCTGGCTACACCTTC.

Comment on this clonotype: One end of the junction varies from germline; a read error may be responsible. The chain recombines TRBV5-4 with TRBJ2-7; D is possibly TRBD2 (6 bases). Germline V CDR1 and CDR2: SGHNT, YYREEE (reference sequence). This CDR3 is built from 16 residues. The CDR3 here is CAPREDDVAATYEQYF. DNA for the CDR3: TGCGCCCCCCGAGAAGATGACGTAGCGGCGACTTACGAGCAGTACTTC.

This clonotype was recorded once. V gene TRBV11-2 combines with J gene TRBJ2-5, with D hard to call. The CDR3 is made up of 15 amino acids. Trimming removed 5 bases at V and 1 base at J, with 14 bases between. Germline values: CDR1 SGHAT, CDR2 FQNNGV. The CDR3 nucleotides read TGTGCCAGCAGCCCCCGAGCGAGCGCCCAAGAGACCCAGTACTTC. Encoded protein: CASSPRASAQETQYF.

This clonotype was recorded a few times. The junction departs from germline at one end; a sequencing error may be responsible. This chain uses TRBV24-1 with TRBJ2-5; perhaps D is TRBD1 or TRBD2 (5 bases each). The germline CDR1 and CDR2 sequences are KGHDR and SFDVKD. There are 14 residues in the CDR3. The CDR3 DNA is TGTGCCACCAGTAGTATGGGGCCGAGGGAGACTCAGTACTTC. Translation gives CATSSMGPRETQYF.

This clonotype occurred a few times. At one boundary the junction diverges from the germline segment, which might be a read error. The CDR3, as DNA: TGTGCTAGCAGCTCAGTTCCGGGGAACGAGCAGTACTTC. Translating gives CASSSVPGNEQYF. The rearrangement links TRBV7-7 to TRBJ2-7; D possibly corresponds to TRBD2 (5 bases). This CDR3 has 13 residues. CDR1 and CDR2 (germline): SSHAT, FNYEAQ (reference sequence).

The sample holds one count of this clonotype. The genes are TRBV7-3 and TRBJ1-4; D is possibly TRBD1 (5 bases). This CDR3 region has 14 residues. Per the germline V gene, CDR1 is SGHTA and CDR2 is FQGTGA. V lost 6 bases to trimming and J lost 14 bases, with 22 bases between them. The CDR3 DNA sequence: TGTGCCAGCAGTGGGGCTGGGAGATCCGAAGAGCTGTTTTTT. Translated: CASSGAGRSEELFF.